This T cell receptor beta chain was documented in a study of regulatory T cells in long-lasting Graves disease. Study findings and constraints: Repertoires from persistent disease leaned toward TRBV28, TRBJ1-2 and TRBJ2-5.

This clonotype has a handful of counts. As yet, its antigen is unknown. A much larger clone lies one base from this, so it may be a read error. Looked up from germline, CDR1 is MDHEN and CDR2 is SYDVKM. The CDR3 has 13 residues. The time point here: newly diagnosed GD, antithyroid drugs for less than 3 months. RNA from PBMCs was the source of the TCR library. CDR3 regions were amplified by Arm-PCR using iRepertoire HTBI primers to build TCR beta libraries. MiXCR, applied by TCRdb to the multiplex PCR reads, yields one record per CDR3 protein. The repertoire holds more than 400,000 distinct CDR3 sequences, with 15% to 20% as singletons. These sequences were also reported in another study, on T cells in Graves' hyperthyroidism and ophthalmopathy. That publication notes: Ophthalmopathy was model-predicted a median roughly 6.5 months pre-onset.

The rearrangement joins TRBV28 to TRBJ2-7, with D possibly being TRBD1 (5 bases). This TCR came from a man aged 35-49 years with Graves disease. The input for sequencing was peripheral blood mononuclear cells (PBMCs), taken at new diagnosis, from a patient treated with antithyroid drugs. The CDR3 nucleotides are TGTGCCAGCAGTTTAATGGACACCTACGAGCGGTACTTC. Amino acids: CASSLMDTYERYF.